This paragraph reports one TCR beta chain. The germline V gene has CDR1 LNHDA and CDR2 SQIVND (reference sequence). V lost 6 bases, J lost 4 bases, and 11 bases stayed unmatched. This CDR3 is built from 16 residues. Primers for the PCR totalled 60 Vbeta and 13 Jbeta. TCRdb's copy holds only in-frame clones and misses some; the assay was immunoSEQ multiplex PCR. Seen here are 150,000 to 200,000 clones, just under 85% observed once, and the top ten hold 4.8%. This sample is part of a study of cytomegalovirus exposure and HLA in healthy donors. This rearrangement joins TRBV19 to TRBJ1-5; 8 bases line up with TRBD1. This TCR was sampled from a girl aged 5 to 17 in good health and CMV-seropositive. The specimen was PBMCs. The CDR3 coding sequence is TGTGCCAGTAGAAAATTACAGGGGGGGACAAATCAGCCCCAGCATTTT. It yields the protein CASRKLQGGTNQPQHF.